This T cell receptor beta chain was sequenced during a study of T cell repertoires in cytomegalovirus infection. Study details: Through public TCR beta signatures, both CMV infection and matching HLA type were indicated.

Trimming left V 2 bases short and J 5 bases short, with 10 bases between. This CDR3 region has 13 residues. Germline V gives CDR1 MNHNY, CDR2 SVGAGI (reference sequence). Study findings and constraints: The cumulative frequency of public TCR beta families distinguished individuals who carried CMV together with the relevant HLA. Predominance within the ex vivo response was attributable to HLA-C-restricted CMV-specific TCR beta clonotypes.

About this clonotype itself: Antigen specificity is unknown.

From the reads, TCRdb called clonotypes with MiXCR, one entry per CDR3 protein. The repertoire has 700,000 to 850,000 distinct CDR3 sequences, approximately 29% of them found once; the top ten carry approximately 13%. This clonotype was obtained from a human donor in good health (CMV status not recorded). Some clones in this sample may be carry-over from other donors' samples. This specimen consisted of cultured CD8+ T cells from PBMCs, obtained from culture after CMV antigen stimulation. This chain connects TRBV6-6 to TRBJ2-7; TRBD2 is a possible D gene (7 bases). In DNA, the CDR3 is TGTGCCAGCAGTTACGGGGGGGCCAACGAGCAGTACGTC. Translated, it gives CASSYGGANEQYV.